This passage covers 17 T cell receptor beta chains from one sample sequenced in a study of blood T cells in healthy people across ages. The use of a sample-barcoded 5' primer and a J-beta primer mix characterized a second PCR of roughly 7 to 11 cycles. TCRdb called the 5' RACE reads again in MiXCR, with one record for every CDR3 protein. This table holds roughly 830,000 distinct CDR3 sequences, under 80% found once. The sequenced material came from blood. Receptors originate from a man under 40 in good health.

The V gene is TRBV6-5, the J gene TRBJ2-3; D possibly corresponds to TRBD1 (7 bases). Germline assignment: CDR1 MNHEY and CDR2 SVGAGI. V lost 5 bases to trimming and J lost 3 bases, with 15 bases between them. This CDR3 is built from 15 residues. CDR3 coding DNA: TGTGCCAGCAGTCCCCTTCAGGGGGGAACAGATACGCAGTATTTT. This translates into CASSPLQGGTDTQYF.

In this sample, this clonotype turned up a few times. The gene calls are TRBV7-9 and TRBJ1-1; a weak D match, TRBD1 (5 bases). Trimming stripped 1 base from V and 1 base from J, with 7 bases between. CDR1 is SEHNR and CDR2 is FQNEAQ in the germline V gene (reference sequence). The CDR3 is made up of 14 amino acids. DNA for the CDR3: TGTGCCAGCAGCTTAGGGGGGGGGAACACTGAAGCTTTCTTT. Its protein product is CASSLGGGNTEAFF.

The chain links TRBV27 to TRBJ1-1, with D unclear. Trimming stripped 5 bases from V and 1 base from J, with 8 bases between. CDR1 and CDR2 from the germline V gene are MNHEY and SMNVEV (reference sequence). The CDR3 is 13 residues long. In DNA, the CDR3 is TGTGCCAGCAGTCCGATGGGGAACACTGAAGCTTTCTTT. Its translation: CASSPMGNTEAFF.

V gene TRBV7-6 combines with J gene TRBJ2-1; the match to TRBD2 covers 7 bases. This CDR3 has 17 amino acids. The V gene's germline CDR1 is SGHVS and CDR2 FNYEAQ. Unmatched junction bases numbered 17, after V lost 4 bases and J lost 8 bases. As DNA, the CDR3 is TGTGCCAGCAGCTGGGGGGGACTGGCGGGTCTATACGATGAGCAGTTCTTC. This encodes CASSWGGLAGLYDEQFF.

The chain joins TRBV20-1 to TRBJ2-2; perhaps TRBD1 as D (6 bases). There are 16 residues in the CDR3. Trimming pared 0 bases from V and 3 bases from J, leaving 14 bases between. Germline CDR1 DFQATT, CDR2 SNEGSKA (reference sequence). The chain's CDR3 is CSARDRSRGHTGELFF. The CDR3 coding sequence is TGCAGTGCTAGAGATAGGTCCAGGGGACACACCGGGGAGCTGTTTTTT.

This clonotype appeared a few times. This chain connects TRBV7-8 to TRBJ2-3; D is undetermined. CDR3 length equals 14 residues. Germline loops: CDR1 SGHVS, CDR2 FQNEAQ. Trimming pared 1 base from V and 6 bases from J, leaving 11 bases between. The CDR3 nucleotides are TGTGCCAGCAGCTTAGTGGGTTACTCGGATACGCAGTATTTT. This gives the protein CASSLVGYSDTQYF.

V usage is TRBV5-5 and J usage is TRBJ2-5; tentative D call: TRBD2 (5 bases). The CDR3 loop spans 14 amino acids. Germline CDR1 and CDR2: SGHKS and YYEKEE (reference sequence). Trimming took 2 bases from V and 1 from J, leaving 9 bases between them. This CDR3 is CASSFSVSQETQYF. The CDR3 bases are TGTGCCAGCAGCTTTAGCGTCAGCCAAGAGACCCAGTACTTC.

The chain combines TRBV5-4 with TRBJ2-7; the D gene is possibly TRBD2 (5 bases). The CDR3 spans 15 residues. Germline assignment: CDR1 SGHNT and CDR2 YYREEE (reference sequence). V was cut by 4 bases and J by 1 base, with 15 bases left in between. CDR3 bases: TGTGCCAGCAGCCCCACGAGGGTCCCTTCCTACGAGCAGTACTTC. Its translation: CASSPTRVPSYEQYF.

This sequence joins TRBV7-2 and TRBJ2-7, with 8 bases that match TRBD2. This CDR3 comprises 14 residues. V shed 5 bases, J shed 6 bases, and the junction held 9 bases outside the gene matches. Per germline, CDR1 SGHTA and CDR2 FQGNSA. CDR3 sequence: CASSPGGGPREQYF. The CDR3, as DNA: TGTGCCAGCAGCCCGGGAGGGGGGCCTCGCGAGCAGTACTTC.

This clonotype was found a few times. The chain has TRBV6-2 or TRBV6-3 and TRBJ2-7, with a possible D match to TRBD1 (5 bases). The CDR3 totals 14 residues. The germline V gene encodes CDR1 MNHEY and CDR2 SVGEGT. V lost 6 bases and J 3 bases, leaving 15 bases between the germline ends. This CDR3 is CASSQQVLVYEQYF. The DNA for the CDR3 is TGTGCCAGCAGCCAACAGGTACTGGTCTACGAGCAGTACTTC.

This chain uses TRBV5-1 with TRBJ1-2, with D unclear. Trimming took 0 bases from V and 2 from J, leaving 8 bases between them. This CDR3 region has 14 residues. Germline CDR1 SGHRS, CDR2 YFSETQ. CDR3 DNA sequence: TGCGCCAGCAGCTTGGAGGCCAACAACTATGGCTACACCTTC. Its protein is CASSLEANNYGYTF.

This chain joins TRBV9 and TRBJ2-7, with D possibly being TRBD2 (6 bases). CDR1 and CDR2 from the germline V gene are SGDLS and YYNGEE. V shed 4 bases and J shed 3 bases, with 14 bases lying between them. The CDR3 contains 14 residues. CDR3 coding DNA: TGTGCCAGCAGCATAAGTAGCGGAGGCTACGAGCAGTACTTC. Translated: CASSISSGGYEQYF.

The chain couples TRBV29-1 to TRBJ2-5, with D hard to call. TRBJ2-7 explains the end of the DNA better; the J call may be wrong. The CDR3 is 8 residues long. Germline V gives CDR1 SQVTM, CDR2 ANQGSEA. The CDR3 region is CGAYEQYF. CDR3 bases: TGCGGGGCCTACGAGCAGTACTTC.

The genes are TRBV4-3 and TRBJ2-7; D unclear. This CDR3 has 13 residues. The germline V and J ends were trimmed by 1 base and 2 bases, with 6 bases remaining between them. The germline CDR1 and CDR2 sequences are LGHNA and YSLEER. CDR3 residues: CASSQVRAYEQYF. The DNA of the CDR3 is TGCGCCAGCAGCCAAGTGCGAGCCTACGAGCAGTACTTC.

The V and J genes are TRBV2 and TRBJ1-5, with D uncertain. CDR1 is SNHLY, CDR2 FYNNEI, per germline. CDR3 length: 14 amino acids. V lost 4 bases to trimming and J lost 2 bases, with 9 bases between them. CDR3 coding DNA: TGTGCCAGCAGTGGGCTCACCGGCAATCAGCCCCAGCATTTT. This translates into CASSGLTGNQPQHF.

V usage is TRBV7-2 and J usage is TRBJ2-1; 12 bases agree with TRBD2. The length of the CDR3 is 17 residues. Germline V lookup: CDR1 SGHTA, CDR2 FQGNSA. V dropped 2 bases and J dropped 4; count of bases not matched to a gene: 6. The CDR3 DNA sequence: TGTGCCAGCAGCTTACTAGCGGGGGGGCCCTTTTACAATGAGCAGTTCTTC. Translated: CASSLLAGGPFYNEQFF.

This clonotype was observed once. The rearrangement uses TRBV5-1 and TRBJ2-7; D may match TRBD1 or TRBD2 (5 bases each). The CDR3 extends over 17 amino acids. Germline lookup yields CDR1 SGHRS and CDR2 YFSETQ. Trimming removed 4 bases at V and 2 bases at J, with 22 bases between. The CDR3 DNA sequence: TGCGCCAGCAGCCAACGTAGGGACGACGTTTCCCCCTACGAGCAGTACTTC. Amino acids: CASSQRRDDVSPYEQYF.